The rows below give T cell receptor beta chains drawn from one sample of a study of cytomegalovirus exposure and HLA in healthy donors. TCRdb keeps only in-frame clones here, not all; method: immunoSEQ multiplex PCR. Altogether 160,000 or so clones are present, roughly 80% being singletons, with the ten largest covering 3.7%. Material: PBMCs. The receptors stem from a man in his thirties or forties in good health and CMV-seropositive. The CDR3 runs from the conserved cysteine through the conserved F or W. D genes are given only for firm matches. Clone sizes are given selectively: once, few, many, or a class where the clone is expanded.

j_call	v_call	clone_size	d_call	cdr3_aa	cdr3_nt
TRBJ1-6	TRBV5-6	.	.	CASSLGDIRDSPLHF	TGTGCCAGCAGCTTGGGGGACATCCGAGATTCACCCCTCCACTTT
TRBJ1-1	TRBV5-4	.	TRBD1	CASIPGQGLNTEAFF	TGTGCCAGCATCCCAGGACAGGGCCTTAACACTGAAGCTTTCTTT
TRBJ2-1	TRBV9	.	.	CASSLYSYNEQFF	TGTGCCAGCAGTCTCTACTCCTACAATGAGCAGTTCTTC
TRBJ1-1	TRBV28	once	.	CASSLSGIGGTEAFF	TGTGCCAGCAGTTTAAGTGGCATTGGAGGCACTGAAGCTTTCTTT
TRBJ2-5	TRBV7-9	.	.	CASSFGGWETQYF	TGTGCCAGCAGCTTCGGCGGGTGGGAGACCCAGTACTTC
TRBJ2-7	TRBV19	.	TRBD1	CASSATGAEQYF	TGTGCCAGTAGTGCTACAGGGGCCGAGCAGTACTTC
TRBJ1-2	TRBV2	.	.	CASTTESYGYTF	TGTGCCAGCACAACGGAGTCCTATGGCTACACCTTC
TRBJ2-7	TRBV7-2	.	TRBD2	CASSFSGGYEQYF	TGTGCCAGCAGCTTCTCCGGGGGGTACGAGCAGTACTTC
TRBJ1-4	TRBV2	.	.	CASLKTETNEKLFF	TGTGCCAGCCTTAAGACAGAGACGAATGAAAAACTGTTTTTT
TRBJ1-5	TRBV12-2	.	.	CASRGSGEGNQPQHF	TGTGCAAGTCGCGGATCGGGGGAGGGCAATCAGCCCCAGCATTTT
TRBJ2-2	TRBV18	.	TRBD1	CASSNSRQGARGGELFF	TGTGCCAGCTCAAACTCTCGACAGGGGGCGCGAGGCGGGGAGCTGTTTTTT
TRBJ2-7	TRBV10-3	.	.	CAISGQTYEQYF	TGTGCCATCAGTGGACAGACCTACGAGCAGTACTTC
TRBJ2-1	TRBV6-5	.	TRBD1	CASSSGQGGNEQFF	TGTGCCAGCAGTTCTGGACAGGGGGGAAATGAGCAGTTCTTC
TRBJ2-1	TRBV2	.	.	CASSEDRYNEQFF	TGTGCCAGCAGTGAAGACAGATACAATGAGCAGTTCTTC
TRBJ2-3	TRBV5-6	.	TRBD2	CASSPKGRGGLDTQYF	TGTGCCAGCAGCCCTAAGGGGCGGGGGGGCCTGGATACGCAGTATTTT
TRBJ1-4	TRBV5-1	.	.	CASSLGGLTNEKLFF	TGCGCCAGCAGCTTGGGCGGGTTAACTAATGAAAAACTGTTTTTT
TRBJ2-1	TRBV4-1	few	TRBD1	CASSQGQGTEQFF	TGCGCCAGCAGCCAGGGACAGGGTACTGAGCAGTTCTTC
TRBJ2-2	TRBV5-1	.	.	CASDQGLVTGELFF	TGCGCCAGCGATCAGGGGTTAGTCACCGGGGAGCTGTTTTTT
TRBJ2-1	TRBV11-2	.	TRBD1	CASSARDRGINEQFF	TGTGCCAGCAGCGCCCGGGACAGGGGAATCAATGAGCAGTTCTTC
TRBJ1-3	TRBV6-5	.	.	CASSRNRASGNTIYF	TGTGCCAGCAGTAGAAACAGGGCCTCTGGAAACACCATATATTTT
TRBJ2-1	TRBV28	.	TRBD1	CAILGTDNEQFF	TGTGCCATCCTCGGGACAGACAATGAGCAGTTCTTC
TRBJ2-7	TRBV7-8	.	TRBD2	CASSSSGGSYEQYF	TGTGCCAGCAGCTCAAGCGGGGGCTCCTACGAGCAGTACTTC
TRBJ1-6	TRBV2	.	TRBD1	CASRVTGVGNSPLHF	TGTGCCAGCAGGGTAACAGGGGTAGGAAATTCACCCCTCCACTTT
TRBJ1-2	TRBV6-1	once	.	CASIQESAYGYTF	TGTGCCAGCATTCAGGAATCTGCCTATGGCTACACCTTC
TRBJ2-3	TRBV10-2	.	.	CASSGQEDSRSTDTQYF	TGCGCCAGCAGCGGTCAGGAGGACAGTCGGAGCACAGATACGCAGTATTTT
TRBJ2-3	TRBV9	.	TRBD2	CASSVSGVADTQYF	TGTGCCAGCAGCGTTAGCGGGGTGGCAGATACGCAGTATTTT
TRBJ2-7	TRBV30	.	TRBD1	CAWSVKGGTNEQYF	TGTGCCTGGAGTGTAAAAGGGGGCACGAACGAGCAGTACTTC
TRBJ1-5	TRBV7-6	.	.	CASILRRGQPQHF	TGTGCCAGCATCCTTCGTAGGGGGCAGCCCCAGCATTTT
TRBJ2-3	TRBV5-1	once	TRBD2	CASSAGLAGVSDTQYF	TGCGCCAGCAGCGCGGGACTAGCGGGGGTTTCAGATACGCAGTATTTT
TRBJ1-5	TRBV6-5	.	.	CASSPEGFQPQHF	TGTGCCAGCAGCCCGGAGGGGTTCCAGCCCCAGCATTTT
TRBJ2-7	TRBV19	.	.	CASSIPGHSYEQYF	TGTGCCAGTAGTATACCGGGACATTCCTACGAGCAGTACTTC
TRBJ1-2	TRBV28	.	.	CASNPWAAPYGYTF	TGTGCCAGCAACCCGTGGGCAGCCCCCTATGGCTACACCTTC
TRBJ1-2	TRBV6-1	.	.	CASSRKRYGYTF	TGTGCCAGCAGTCGGAAGCGCTATGGCTACACCTTC
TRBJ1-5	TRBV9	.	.	CASSVAHEEVSNQPQHF	TGTGCCAGCAGCGTAGCGCATGAAGAGGTTAGCAATCAGCCCCAGCATTTT
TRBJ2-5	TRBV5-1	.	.	CASGYRESQETQYF	TGCGCCAGCGGATACAGGGAATCTCAAGAGACCCAGTACTTC
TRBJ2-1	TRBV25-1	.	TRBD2	CASSGASGGAVEQFF	TGTGCCAGCAGTGGGGCTAGCGGGGGGGCCGTTGAGCAGTTCTTC
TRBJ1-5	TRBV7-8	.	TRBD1	CASSLDDRGHQPQHF	TGTGCCAGCAGCTTAGACGACAGGGGACATCAGCCCCAGCATTTT
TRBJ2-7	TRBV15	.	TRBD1	CATSPGQPYEQYF	TGTGCCACCAGCCCGGGACAGCCCTACGAGCAGTACTTC
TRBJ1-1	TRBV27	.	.	CASSLRTEYTEAFF	TGTGCCAGCAGTTTAAGGACAGAATACACTGAAGCTTTCTTT
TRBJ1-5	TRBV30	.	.	CAWGYPGYPNQPQHF	TGTGCCTGGGGGTACCCCGGGTATCCCAATCAGCCCCAGCATTTT
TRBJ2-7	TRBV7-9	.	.	CASSTPGGSYEQYF	TGTGCCAGCAGCACGCCAGGGGGGTCCTACGAGCAGTACTTC
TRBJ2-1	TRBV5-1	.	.	CASSLGTVNEQFF	TGCGCCAGCAGCTTGGGGACAGTCAATGAGCAGTTCTTC
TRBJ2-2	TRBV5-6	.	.	CASSLISTGELFF	TGTGCCAGCAGCTTGATATCCACCGGGGAGCTGTTTTTT
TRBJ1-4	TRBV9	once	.	CASSAAAGGGEKLFF	TGTGCCAGCAGCGCCGCCGCGGGGGGAGGAGAAAAACTGTTTTTT
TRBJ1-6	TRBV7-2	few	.	CASSLKAGVFSPLHF	TGTGCCAGCAGCTTAAAGGCAGGGGTTTTTTCACCCCTCCACTTT
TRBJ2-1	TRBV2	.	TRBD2	CASRTRGGQGNEQFF	TGTGCCAGCAGGACGCGGGGGGGGCAAGGCAATGAGCAGTTCTTC
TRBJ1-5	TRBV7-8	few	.	CASSLTPGALKQPQHF	TGTGCCAGCAGCTTAACCCCTGGGGCATTGAAACAGCCCCAGCATTTT